This TCR beta chain was captured by sequencing in a study of blood T cell repertoires in COVID-19. Method: immunoSEQ multiplex PCR; TCRdb's copy keeps in-frame clones and lacks some. The sample lists over 85,000 clones; 70% to 90% were seen once. There are 12 residues in the CDR3. Germline lookup yields CDR1 MDHEN and CDR2 SYDVKM. Trimming removed 10 bases from V and 5 bases from J, with 14 bases in between. This receptor was taken from a woman in her 50s with acute or convalescent COVID-19. The rearrangement links TRBV28 to TRBJ2-5, with a possible D match to TRBD1 (6 bases). Source material: peripheral blood. The chain's CDR3 is CATLARGETQYF. DNA for the CDR3: TGTGCCACCCTTGCGAGGGGGGAGACCCAGTACTTC.